This is a list of T cell receptor beta chains from one sample in a study of vaccination and CD4 T cells after COVID-19. TCRdb processed the PCR reads anew with MiXCR; each CDR3 protein has one entry. The top ten clones hold approximately 15% of a sample with around 16,000 distinct CDR3 sequences, 70% to 80% of them seen once. For these receptors, no antigen is known. Material for sequencing was CD4+ T cells from blood, cultured in vitro. Every receptor here comes from a human donor who had recovered from COVID-19. Each CDR3 is given with its conserved first and last residue. A D gene is named only where the DNA matches it firmly. The size of a clone is reported for some rows only, either as once, few or many, or as a class for expanded clones.

d_gene: NA; abundance: NA; v_gene: TRBV7-3; j_gene: TRBJ2-6; CDR3aa: CASSQGGSGANVLTF; CDR3nt: TGTGCCAGCAGCCAAGGGGGATCTGGGGCCAACGTCCTGACTTTC
d_gene: TRBD2; abundance: NA; v_gene: TRBV7-9; j_gene: TRBJ2-3; CDR3aa: CASSPRTSGPSTDTQYF; CDR3nt: TGTGCCAGCAGCCCCCGGACTAGCGGGCCTAGCACAGATACGCAGTATTTT
d_gene: TRBD2; abundance: NA; v_gene: TRBV25-1; j_gene: TRBJ2-5; CDR3aa: CASSGGGSWETQYF; CDR3nt: TGTGCCAGCAGTGGGGGGGGTTCCTGGGAGACCCAGTACTTC
d_gene: NA; abundance: NA; v_gene: TRBV27; j_gene: TRBJ1-6; CDR3aa: CASSSLRQNYNSPLHF; CDR3nt: TGTGCCAGCAGTTCCCTTCGACAGAACTATAATTCACCCCTCCACTTT
d_gene: TRBD2; abundance: NA; v_gene: TRBV7-2; j_gene: TRBJ2-7; CDR3aa: CASSQRLASGSWYEQYF; CDR3nt: TGTGCCAGCAGTCAGAGGCTTGCTAGCGGGAGTTGGTACGAGCAGTACTTC
d_gene: NA; abundance: NA; v_gene: TRBV6-4; j_gene: TRBJ1-2; CDR3aa: CASTPDRGTSYGYTF; CDR3nt: TGTGCCAGCACCCCCGATAGAGGGACATCTTATGGCTACACCTTC
d_gene: TRBD1; abundance: NA; v_gene: TRBV9; j_gene: TRBJ1-1; CDR3aa: CASSVITGGNTEAFF; CDR3nt: TGTGCCAGCAGCGTTATTACAGGGGGCAACACTGAAGCTTTCTTT
d_gene: NA; abundance: NA; v_gene: TRBV27; j_gene: TRBJ2-7; CDR3aa: CASSLPGTATYEQYF; CDR3nt: TGTGCCAGCAGTTTACCTGGGACGGCCACCTACGAGCAGTACTTC
d_gene: NA; abundance: few; v_gene: TRBV20-1; j_gene: TRBJ2-5; CDR3aa: CSARNDNLLRETQYF; CDR3nt: TGCAGTGCAAGGAACGACAATCTGTTAAGGGAGACCCAGTACTTC
d_gene: NA; abundance: NA; v_gene: TRBV7-9; j_gene: TRBJ1-5; CDR3aa: CASSLGGIGSQHF; CDR3nt: TGTGCCAGCAGCTTAGGTGGGATCGGGTCCCAGCATTTT
d_gene: TRBD2; abundance: NA; v_gene: TRBV6-1; j_gene: TRBJ2-7; CDR3aa: CASSASRLAGGSYEQYF; CDR3nt: TGTGCCAGCAGTGCCTCTCGGTTGGCGGGAGGGTCCTACGAGCAGTACTTC
d_gene: NA; abundance: few; v_gene: TRBV27; j_gene: TRBJ1-2; CDR3aa: CASSLSKYNRVIGYTF; CDR3nt: TGTGCCAGCAGTTTATCGAAGTACAACAGGGTAATCGGCTACACCTTC
d_gene: TRBD1; abundance: NA; v_gene: TRBV18; j_gene: TRBJ1-4; CDR3aa: CASSPTLQGARNEKLFF; CDR3nt: TGTGCCAGCTCACCAACGCTACAGGGGGCCCGCAATGAAAAACTGTTTTTT
d_gene: NA; abundance: NA; v_gene: TRBV20-1; j_gene: TRBJ1-1; CDR3aa: CSARGRTEAFF; CDR3nt: TGCAGTGCTAGAGGGCGGACTGAAGCTTTCTTT
d_gene: NA; abundance: few; v_gene: TRBV7-2; j_gene: TRBJ1-5; CDR3aa: CASSLAGGGNQPQHF; CDR3nt: TGTGCCAGCAGCTTAGCAGGGGGTGGTAATCAGCCCCAGCATTTT
d_gene: TRBD1; abundance: NA; v_gene: TRBV18; j_gene: TRBJ1-2; CDR3aa: CASSPQGAGYYGYTF; CDR3nt: TGTGCCAGCTCGCCACAGGGGGCAGGGTACTATGGCTACACCTTC
d_gene: TRBD2; abundance: medium-sized; v_gene: TRBV28; j_gene: TRBJ2-7; CDR3aa: CASSPSTSGPYEQYF; CDR3nt: TGTGCCAGCAGTCCGTCGACTAGCGGACCCTACGAGCAGTACTTC
d_gene: NA; abundance: NA; v_gene: TRBV15; j_gene: TRBJ2-7; CDR3aa: CATSRLAGEGAYEQYF; CDR3nt: TGTGCCACCAGCAGACTGGCAGGTGAAGGGGCCTACGAGCAGTACTTC
d_gene: TRBD1; abundance: few; v_gene: TRBV24-1; j_gene: TRBJ2-5; CDR3aa: CATSDRRQGQETQYF; CDR3nt: TGTGCCACCAGTGACCGCCGACAGGGCCAAGAGACCCAGTACTTC
d_gene: NA; abundance: NA; v_gene: TRBV28; j_gene: TRBJ1-2; CDR3aa: CASSLFLQVGGYTF; CDR3nt: TGTGCCAGCAGTTTGTTTTTACAGGTGGGAGGCTACACCTTC
d_gene: TRBD2; abundance: NA; v_gene: TRBV7-2; j_gene: TRBJ2-4; CDR3aa: CASSVPGLPRSIQYF; CDR3nt: TGTGCCAGCAGCGTACCGGGACTACCCCGTAGCATTCAGTACTTC
d_gene: NA; abundance: NA; v_gene: TRBV20-1; j_gene: TRBJ2-2; CDR3aa: CSARAGGRNTGELFF; CDR3nt: TGCAGTGCTAGAGCCGGGGGTCGGAACACCGGGGAGCTGTTTTTT
d_gene: NA; abundance: NA; v_gene: TRBV25-1; j_gene: TRBJ1-2; CDR3aa: CASSEFTGDCYTF; CDR3nt: TGTGCCAGCAGTGAATTTACCGGAGATTGCTACACCTTC
d_gene: NA; abundance: NA; v_gene: TRBV20-1; j_gene: TRBJ2-1; CDR3aa: CSHWLAERGDEQFF; CDR3nt: TGCAGCCACTGGCTAGCTGAAAGGGGGGATGAGCAGTTCTTC
d_gene: NA; abundance: NA; v_gene: TRBV15; j_gene: TRBJ1-2; CDR3aa: CATSRVARANYGYTF; CDR3nt: TGTGCCACCAGCAGAGTAGCAAGAGCTAACTATGGCTACACCTTC
d_gene: NA; abundance: NA; v_gene: TRBV6-5; j_gene: TRBJ1-3; CDR3aa: CASTDRLSGNTIYF; CDR3nt: TGTGCCAGCACAGACAGGCTCTCTGGAAACACCATATATTTT
d_gene: NA; abundance: NA; v_gene: TRBV20-1; j_gene: TRBJ1-6; CDR3aa: CSARARTDDNSPLHF; CDR3nt: TGCAGTGCTAGAGCTCGGACAGACGATAATTCACCCCTCCACTTT
d_gene: NA; abundance: NA; v_gene: TRBV7-3; j_gene: TRBJ1-1; CDR3aa: CASSLGQNTEAFF; CDR3nt: TGTGCCAGCAGCCTAGGACAAAACACTGAAGCTTTCTTT
d_gene: NA; abundance: few; v_gene: TRBV20-1; j_gene: TRBJ1-5; CDR3aa: CSSFRRNQPQHF; CDR3nt: TGCAGTTCGTTTAGGCGCAATCAGCCCCAGCATTTT
d_gene: NA; abundance: NA; v_gene: TRBV19; j_gene: TRBJ1-5; CDR3aa: CATMNRSNQPQHF; CDR3nt: TGTGCCACAATGAACAGGAGCAATCAGCCCCAGCATTTT
d_gene: NA; abundance: NA; v_gene: TRBV5-1; j_gene: TRBJ1-1; CDR3aa: CASSLGQAPEAFF; CDR3nt: TGCGCCAGCAGCTTGGGGCAGGCCCCTGAAGCTTTCTTT
d_gene: TRBD2; abundance: NA; v_gene: TRBV6-2/TRBV6-3; j_gene: TRBJ2-3; CDR3aa: CASSYTNGGGGGTDTQYF; CDR3nt: TGTGCCAGCAGCTACACCAACGGGGGGGGTGGAGGCACAGATACGCAGTATTTT
d_gene: NA; abundance: NA; v_gene: TRBV20-1; j_gene: TRBJ1-5; CDR3aa: CSAMAQGKGNQPQHF; CDR3nt: TGCAGTGCTATGGCACAGGGAAAGGGCAATCAGCCCCAGCATTTT
d_gene: TRBD1; abundance: NA; v_gene: TRBV24-1; j_gene: TRBJ1-2; CDR3aa: CATSATTGETVGYTF; CDR3nt: TGTGCCACCAGTGCTACGACAGGGGAGACGGTTGGCTACACCTTC
d_gene: NA; abundance: few; v_gene: TRBV29-1; j_gene: TRBJ2-7; CDR3aa: CSSMTGRYEQYF; CDR3nt: TGCAGCTCCATGACGGGCAGATACGAGCAGTACTTC
d_gene: TRBD2; abundance: NA; v_gene: TRBV7-2; j_gene: TRBJ2-2; CDR3aa: CASSPMGTRGLFF; CDR3nt: TGTGCCAGCAGCCCAATGGGGACTAGAGGGCTGTTTTTT
d_gene: NA; abundance: few; v_gene: TRBV7-8; j_gene: TRBJ1-1; CDR3aa: CASSTSAGIRAFF; CDR3nt: TGTGCCAGCAGCACCTCTGCGGGGATAAGAGCTTTCTTT
d_gene: NA; abundance: NA; v_gene: TRBV20-1; j_gene: TRBJ1-6; CDR3aa: CSARGGGSPLHF; CDR3nt: TGCAGTGCTAGAGGGGGCGGCTCACCCCTCCACTTT